Following are 15 T cell receptor beta chains from one sample sequenced in a study of neurological immune-mediated disorders. TCRdb redid the calling of the 5' RACE reads with MiXCR, one entry per CDR3 protein. This table holds tens of thousands of distinct CDR3 sequences, around 13% found once. Time point denoted: longitudinal time-point 1 (baseline). The material sequenced was PBMCs. These receptor sequences come from a female donor with HTLV-1-associated myelopathy (HAM/TSP).

This clonotype showed up many times. The CDR3 loop reads CSASQQATNEKLFF. CDR3 bases: TGCAGTGCTAGCCAACAGGCAACTAATGAAAAACTGTTTTTT. This chain joins TRBV20-1 and TRBJ1-4, with D possibly TRBD1 on 5 matching bases. Looked up from germline, CDR1 is DFQATT and CDR2 is SNEGSKA (reference sequence). CDR3 length: 14 amino acids. Trimming shortened V by 3 bases and J by 0 bases, and 8 bases separated the two germline ends.

This clonotype was detected many times. The chain links TRBV29-1 to TRBJ2-1, with 10 bases lining up with TRBD2. The length of the CDR3 is 16 residues. Germline-derived CDR1 and CDR2 are SQVTM and ANQGSEA. Trimming took 4 bases from V and 6 from J; bases not matched to a gene: 12. The CDR3: CSVGGSGGPPFNEQFF. CDR3 DNA sequence: TGCAGCGTTGGGGGTAGCGGGGGGCCGCCCTTCAATGAGCAGTTCTTC.

In its sample, this clonotype was seen many times. J is TRBJ1-5 and V is TRBV7-2; D ambiguous. The CDR3 runs to 11 residues. CDR1 SGHTA and CDR2 FQGNSA come from the germline V gene. The V end was cut by 6 bases, the J end by 9 bases, with 9 bases between. The CDR3 here is CASSSVGPQHF. The CDR3 DNA follows: TGTGCCAGCAGTTCCGTCGGGCCCCAGCATTTT.

This clonotype was recorded at least ten times. J is TRBJ2-3 and V is TRBV5-1, with a weak D call TRBD1 (6 bases). The length of the CDR3 is 16 residues. CDR1 and CDR2 from the germline V gene are SGHRS and YFSETQ. V was pared by 0 bases and J by 1 base, with 12 bases between. The CDR3 bases are TGCGCCAGCAGCTTGGATCTCAGGGGTGGCACAGATACGCAGTATTTT. This encodes CASSLDLRGGTDTQYF.

This clonotype was found many times. The chain uses TRBV3-1 and TRBJ1-2; no clear D gene. Germline values: CDR1 LGHDT, CDR2 YNNKEL (reference sequence). This CDR3 is built from 14 residues. V lost 0 bases and J 4 bases, leaving 9 bases between the germline ends. CDR3 in DNA: TGTGCCAGCAGCCAAGAAAGCAGTCGCTATGGCTACACCTTC. Amino acid sequence: CASSQESSRYGYTF.

This clonotype was seen repeatedly, ten times or more. This chain uses TRBV7-2 with TRBJ2-1; weak D call: TRBD2 (6 bases). CDR3 length: 12 amino acids. Germline CDR1 reads SGHTA; CDR2 reads FQGNSA. V shed 6 bases and J shed 9 bases, with 12 bases lying between them. Here the CDR3 reads CASSLRETEQFF. In DNA, the CDR3 is TGTGCCAGCAGTCTCCGGGAGACTGAGCAGTTCTTC.

V usage is TRBV5-1 and J usage is TRBJ2-2; 7 bases are a match to TRBD1. In germline, CDR1 is SGHRS, CDR2 YFSETQ. The length of the CDR3 is 15 residues. V lost 2 bases to trimming and J lost 7 bases; unmatched junction nucleotides: 8. CDR3 DNA sequence: TGCGCCAGCAGCTTTCAACAGGGGTTTGGCGGGGAGCTGTTTTTT. It translates to CASSFQQGFGGELFF.

This clonotype came up many times. The V and J genes are TRBV21-1 and TRBJ1-2; TRBD1, the table's D call, was not compared with the DNA. TRBV21-1 is given as a pseudogene. The length of the CDR3 is 14 residues. CDR3 DNA: TGTGCCAGCAGCGGACGGACAAATACGGCTGGCTACACCTTC. This translates into CASSGRTNTAGYTF.

In regard to this clonotype: A read error may explain this, as a much larger clone is one base away. The chain carries TRBV5-1 and TRBJ2-3; possibly TRBD2 for D (5 bases). Germline V lookup: CDR1 SGHRS, CDR2 YFSETQ. CDR3 length equals 13 residues. CDR3 sequence (DNA): TGCGCCAGCAGCTCGTTAGCGCCGGATACGCAGTCTTTT. This translates into CASSSLAPDTQSF.

As for this clonotype: This could be a read error, since a much larger clone is one nucleotide away. V and J are TRBV28 and TRBJ2-7; D may be TRBD1 (6 bases). The CDR3 extends over 14 amino acids. The germline V gene has CDR1 MDHEN and CDR2 SYDVKM. V was trimmed by 2 bases and J by 5 bases, leaving 13 bases between them. The DNA of the CDR3 is TGTGCCAGCAGTTTAACAAAGGGGGTCAACGAGCAGTACTTC. It specifies CASSLTKGVNEQYF.

This clonotype has more than one count but fewer than ten. The gene calls are TRBV2 and TRBJ2-2, with 8 bases fitting TRBD1. V dropped 6 bases and J dropped 5; count of bases not matched to a gene: 2. This CDR3 is 13 amino acids long. Germline CDR1 reads SNHLY; CDR2 reads FYNNEI. DNA for the CDR3: TGTGCCAGCAGCAACAGGGGGACCGGGGAGCTGTTTTTT. It is translated as CASSNRGTGELFF. The entire variable domain, with the rest obtained from reference TRBV2 and TRBJ2-2, is as follows: EPEVTQTPSHQVTQMGQEVILRCVPISNHLYFYWYRQILGQKVEFLVSFYNNEISEKSEIFDDQFSVERPDGSNFTLKIRSTKLEDSAMYFCASSNRGTGELFFGEGSRLTVL.

The table lists this clonotype with many counts. The J gene is TRBJ2-3, the V gene TRBV18; 7 positions match TRBD2. The germline V gene encodes CDR1 KGHSH and CDR2 LQKENI. Trimming at V came to 3 bases and at J to 0 bases, leaving 6 bases not matched to a gene. This CDR3 has 16 residues. The CDR3 DNA reads TGTGCCAGCTCACCTGCGGGGAGGGCTAGCACAGATACGCAGTATTTT. Translated, it gives CASSPAGRASTDTQYF.

The sample holds many counts of this clonotype. This chain joins TRBV5-1 and TRBJ2-7, with 9 bases that match TRBD1. The CDR3 consists of 14 residues. Germline loops: CDR1 SGHRS, CDR2 YFSETQ. Trimming took 5 bases from V and 7 from J; bases not matched to a gene: 10. CDR3 region: CASSSGQGIWEQYF. For the CDR3, the DNA is TGCGCCAGCAGTTCGGGACAGGGTATATGGGAGCAGTACTTC. Drawing the rest from reference TRBV5-1 and TRBJ2-7, the complete variable domain is KAGVTQTPRYLIKTRGQQVTLSCSPISGHRSVSWYQQTPGQGLQFLFEYFSETQRNKGNFPGRFSGRQFSNSRSEMNVSTLELGDSALYLCASSSGQGIWEQYFGPGTRLTVT.

This clonotype was counted at least ten times. The V and J genes are TRBV5-1 and TRBJ2-2, with D maybe TRBD2 (5 bases). V lost 3 bases and J lost 7, with 16 bases in between. The CDR3 is 15 residues long. Germline V gives CDR1 SGHRS, CDR2 YFSETQ. DNA for the CDR3: TGCGCCAGCAGCTCCGGACTCTCTACCTTCGGGGAGCTGTTTTTT. This translates into CASSSGLSTFGELFF. Combining the CDR3 with reference TRBV5-1 and TRBJ2-2 gives the whole variable domain KAGVTQTPRYLIKTRGQQVTLSCSPISGHRSVSWYQQTPGQGLQFLFEYFSETQRNKGNFPGRFSGRQFSNSRSEMNVSTLELGDSALYLCASSSGLSTFGELFFGEGSRLTVL.

The genes are TRBV5-1 and TRBJ1-1; TRBD1 matches at 9 bases. CDR1 is SGHRS, CDR2 YFSETQ, per germline. This CDR3 has 15 residues. Trimming cost V 3 bases and J 0 bases; bases outside gene matches: 3. The CDR3 region is CASSSGQGMNTEAFF. In DNA form, the CDR3 reads TGCGCCAGCAGCTCGGGACAGGGCATGAACACTGAAGCTTTCTTT.